This T cell receptor (beta chain) comes out of a study of T cells in localized non-small cell lung cancer. CDR3 length: 14 residues. Looked up from germline, CDR1 is SNHLY and CDR2 is FYNNEI. V dropped 6 bases and J dropped 1 base, with 12 bases sitting between them. This clone was counted a few times. The antigen remains unidentified. Profiling relied on immunoSEQ multiplex PCR, and the TCRdb table lists in-frame clones only, not all of them. The data show 100,000 to 150,000 clones, with 89% seen just once and over 1.5% held by the top ten. Whole-study results and caveats: Adjacent lung held a median roughly 60 of the top 100 tumor clones. Adjacent uninvolved lung had the highest clonality, suggesting focused antigen responses. Sequencing was limited to one tumor region, leaving the possibility of heterogeneity open.

The TCR comes from a female donor over 55 with stage I lung adenocarcinoma. This chain joins TRBV2 and TRBJ1-1, with D hard to call. Source: peripheral blood, taken before any cancer treatment. The CDR3 coding sequence is TGTGCCAGCAGCCCCTGGGCGGCGAACACTGAAGCTTTCTTT. Translated: CASSPWAANTEAFF.